The following is a T cell receptor beta chain sequence with its context. These data originate in a study of blood T cell repertoires in COVID-19. The V gene's germline CDR1 is MNHEY and CDR2 SVGAGI. This CDR3 has 11 amino acids. The junction had 1 base not matched to a gene; V was cut back by 8 bases and J by 4 bases. Assay used: immunoSEQ multiplex PCR; TCRdb lists only in-frame clones, some missing. The sample has about 82,000 clones, around four fifths seen once. This clonotype originated in an elderly man with active or convalescent COVID-19. The chain employs TRBV6-5 and TRBJ2-5; 7 nucleotides match TRBD1. Sequencing was done on a sample of peripheral blood. DNA for the CDR3: TGTGCCAGCTACAGGGGAGAGACCCAGTACTTC. This sequence encodes CASYRGETQYF.